This passage covers 8 T cell receptor beta chains from one sample sequenced in a study of Graves' ophthalmopathy and Graves' hyperthyroidism. The TCR beta CDR3 regions underwent amplification from RNA transcripts. In the first round, RT-PCR was carried out with HTBI primers, and a multiplex PCR formed the second round. TCRdb processed the multiplex PCR reads anew with MiXCR; each CDR3 protein has one entry. The repertoire has 620,000 or so distinct CDR3 sequences, about a fifth of them found once; the top ten carry approximately 6.9%. Sample: peripheral blood. The receptors derive from a young woman with stable Graves' hyperthyroidism. Some clones in this sample may be carry-over from other donors' samples.

The V call is TRBV18, the J call TRBJ2-2; D not resolved. The CDR3 spans 18 residues. Between the trimmed V and J ends, which lost 3 bases and 4 bases, there was a span of 21 bases. Per germline, CDR1 KGHSH and CDR2 LQKENI. This CDR3 is CASSPQDPGQAATGELFF. The CDR3 DNA reads as TGTGCCAGCTCACCCCAAGACCCTGGGCAGGCAGCCACCGGGGAGCTGTTTTTT.

Ten or more counts support this clonotype. This may come from a read error, since a much larger clone is one base off. The rearrangement links TRBV7-2 to TRBJ2-7; no clear D gene. Germline V gene data show CDR1 as SGHTA and CDR2 as FQGNSA. Trimming took 8 bases from V and 2 from J, leaving 19 bases between them. The CDR3 is 15 amino acids. The CDR3 spells CASQLTDAPPYEQYF. The CDR3 DNA reads as TGTGCCAGCCAGCTAACGGACGCTCCCCCCTACGAGCAGTACTTC.

J is TRBJ1-1 and V is TRBV20-1; D not certain. This CDR3 is 10 amino acids long. Germline V gene sequence: CDR1 DFQATT, CDR2 SNEGSKA (reference sequence). V was trimmed by 6 bases and J by 2 bases, leaving 4 bases between them. The CDR3 DNA reads TGCAGTGCATACAACACTGAAGCTTTCTTT. As protein: CSAYNTEAFF.

The J gene is TRBJ2-5, the V gene TRBV7-9, with 11 bases aligning to TRBD2. Trimming at V came to 5 bases and at J to 3 bases, leaving 5 bases not matched to a gene. The length of the CDR3 is 15 residues. The germline gives CDR1 SEHNR, CDR2 FQNEAQ (reference sequence). CDR3 in amino acids: CASSHTSGGEETQYF. In DNA, the CDR3 is TGTGCCAGCAGCCACACTAGCGGGGGCGAAGAGACCCAGTACTTC.

V usage is TRBV30 and J usage is TRBJ2-5; 8 nucleotides align to TRBD1. The V gene end was trimmed by 1 base and the J gene end by 5 bases; junction bases not matched to a gene: 6. The CDR3 is 14 amino acids. Germline-derived CDR1 and CDR2 are GTSNPN and SVGIG (reference sequence). CDR3 sequence (DNA): TGTGCCTGGAGTGGGGCAGGGGGCGTGGAGACCCAGTACTTC. Residues: CAWSGAGGVETQYF.

The V gene is TRBV30, the J gene TRBJ1-1; tentative D call: TRBD1 (6 bases). The CDR3 runs 14 residues. The ends were cut back, 0 bases at V and 6 bases at J, with 14 bases in the middle. Germline assignment: CDR1 GTSNPN and CDR2 SVGIG (reference sequence). This CDR3 is CAWSVLQGKAEAFF. The DNA for the CDR3 is TGTGCCTGGAGTGTCTTACAGGGAAAAGCTGAAGCTTTCTTT.

The genes are TRBV9 and TRBJ2-7; 7 positions agree with TRBD1. The ends lost 0 bases at V and 5 bases at J; junction bases unmatched: 5. The CDR3 is 14 residues long. CDR1 is SGDLS and CDR2 is YYNGEE in the germline V gene. Here the CDR3 reads CASSVVTGIDEQYF. CDR3 nucleotides: TGTGCCAGCAGCGTAGTGACAGGGATCGACGAGCAGTACTTC.

Ten or more counts support this clonotype. The V call is TRBV12-3 or TRBV12-4, the J call TRBJ2-5, with 7 bases aligning to TRBD2. Losses at the gene ends were 5 bases for V and 4 bases for J; bases not matched to a gene: 10. The CDR3 sequence is 15 residues long. The CDR3 DNA reads TGTGCCAGCAGTCGAACAGGTTGGGGGGGAGAGACCCAGTACTTC. Translating gives CASSRTGWGGETQYF.